The clone carrying this T cell receptor (beta chain) was counted only a few times. This sample was taken from a study of identical twins. Template switching introduced a universal primer site, and the cDNA bore unique molecular identifiers. TCRdb recomputed calls from the 5' RACE reads with MiXCR, one row per CDR3 protein. The repertoire holds fewer than 500,000 distinct CDR3 sequences, with 20% to 30% as singletons. The germline gives CDR1 ENHRY, CDR2 SYGVKD. V lost 4 bases and J lost 3; bases outside the gene matches: 5. This CDR3 is built from 15 residues. These sequences were also reported in another study, on T cells expressing NK-cell markers. That paper adds: HCMV specificity of the expanded NKG2C+ T cell clones was not established.

This TCR was sampled from a woman under 30 in good health. What was sequenced was CD4+ T cells sorted from blood. The chain has TRBV10-3 and TRBJ2-1; 8 nucleotides agree with TRBD2. CDR3 sequence reads: CAISVITSGYNEQFF. CDR3 DNA: TGTGCCATCAGTGTTATTACTAGCGGCTACAATGAGCAGTTCTTC.